The rows below give T cell receptor beta chains drawn from one sample of a study of T cell clonotyping in hematopoietic cell transplantation. The repertoire was sequenced with immunoSEQ multiplex PCR; TCRdb's copy has only in-frame clones and lacks some. There are approximately 44,000 clones in the sample; roughly 96% occur only once, and under 0.95% lies in the top ten. The specimen sequenced was peripheral blood mononuclear cells. The origin of the receptors is a man aged 25-45 years in good health. Some clones in this sample may be carry-over from other donors' samples. CDR3s include the opening cysteine and the closing phenylalanine or tryptophan. The order of the fields is D gene, clone size, J gene, CDR3 length, V gene, CDR3 protein, CDR3 DNA. A D gene is named only where the DNA matches it firmly. Clone size is stated in some rows and not others, as once, few, many or a class when expanded.

>TRBD2|once|TRBJ2-7|13|TRBV27
CASSLLGGGEQYF
TGTGCCAGCAGTTTATTAGGCGGGGGGGAGCAGTACTTC
>.|.|TRBJ2-1|17|TRBV4-3
CASSQDARAYSYNEQFF
TGCGCCAGCAGCCAAGATGCGCGGGCGTACTCCTACAATGAGCAGTTCTTC
>.|.|TRBJ1-5|16|TRBV6-6
CASSPKDVGSNQPQHF
TGTGCCAGCAGTCCGAAAGACGTGGGAAGCAATCAGCCCCAGCATTTT
>TRBD2|.|TRBJ2-3|16|TRBV5-6
CASTTLGRVGTDTQYF
TGTGCCAGCACCACCCTCGGGAGGGTCGGCACAGATACGCAGTATTTT
>.|once|TRBJ1-5|14|TRBV7-9
CASSPPSDHQPQHF
TGTGCCAGCAGCCCCCCGTCAGACCATCAGCCCCAGCATTTT
>.|.|TRBJ2-2|16|TRBV5-1
CASGRKGLETTGELFF
TGCGCCAGCGGGAGGAAGGGGCTAGAGACCACCGGGGAGCTGTTTTTT
>.|.|TRBJ1-3|17|TRBV19
CASSMGYGAISGNTIYF
TGTGCCAGTAGTATGGGGTACGGGGCCATCTCTGGAAACACCATATATTTT
>.|.|TRBJ1-1|17|TRBV5-1
CASSNEVWEQGNTEAFF
TGCGCCAGCAGCAACGAAGTTTGGGAGCAAGGGAACACTGAAGCTTTCTTT
>.|.|TRBJ1-2|13|TRBV4-3
CASSHSGNYGYTF
TGCGCCAGCAGCCACTCGGGTAACTATGGCTACACCTTC
>.|.|TRBJ2-5|13|TRBV7-9
CASSHGTQETQYF
TGTGCCAGCAGCCACGGGACCCAAGAGACCCAGTACTTC
>TRBD2|.|TRBJ2-5|15|TRBV9
CASSQRGDGQETQYF
TGTGCCAGCAGTCAGCGGGGGGACGGACAAGAGACCCAGTACTTC
>.|.|TRBJ1-2|13|TRBV5-6
CASSYPGNYGYTF
TGTGCCAGCAGCTATCCAGGGAACTATGGCTACACCTTC
>.|.|TRBJ1-2|12|TRBV11-3
CASSPRGYGYTF
TGTGCCAGCAGCCCGCGTGGCTATGGCTACACCTTC
>.|.|TRBJ1-6|17|TRBV9
CASSVTDGAPYNSPLHF
TGTGCCAGCAGCGTCACGGACGGGGCCCCCTATAATTCACCCCTCCACTTT
>.|once|TRBJ1-5|14|TRBV19
CASSIQGVNQPQHF
TGTGCCAGTAGTATTCAGGGAGTCAATCAGCCCCAGCATTTT
>.|.|TRBJ2-7|15|TRBV27
CASSPIGQTYYEQYF
TGTGCCAGCAGCCCGATCGGACAGACCTACTACGAGCAGTACTTC
>TRBD2|.|TRBJ2-3|19|TRBV11-2
CASSLEWGLSGGSTDTQYF
TGTGCCAGCAGCTTAGAGTGGGGATTGAGCGGGGGAAGCACAGATACGCAGTATTTT
>.|.|TRBJ1-1|14|TRBV10-3
CAISESEGRTEAFF
TGTGCCATCAGTGAGTCTGAGGGGAGAACTGAAGCTTTCTTT
>TRBD2|.|TRBJ2-2|15|TRBV5-1
CASSLGTSATGELFF
TGCGCCAGCAGCTTGGGGACTAGTGCTACCGGGGAGCTGTTTTTT
>.|.|TRBJ2-3|16|TRBV11-1
CASSFLFGTGTDTQYF
TGTGCCAGCAGCTTTTTATTCGGAACAGGCACAGATACGCAGTATTTT
>.|.|TRBJ2-3|14|TRBV19
CASKRAEGRDTQYF
TGTGCCAGTAAGAGGGCGGAGGGTAGGGATACGCAGTATTTT
>.|.|TRBJ1-1|14|TRBV11-3
CASSFMGTDTEAFF
TGTGCCAGCAGCTTCATGGGAACAGACACTGAAGCTTTCTTT
>.|.|TRBJ2-2|13|TRBV30
CAWVGANTGELFF
TGTGCCTGGGTCGGTGCGAACACCGGGGAGCTGTTTTTT
>.|.|TRBJ1-5|14|TRBV6-5
CASSYSMGVQPQHF
TGTGCCAGCAGTTACTCGATGGGGGTGCAGCCCCAGCATTTT
>TRBD2|.|TRBJ2-1|15|TRBV27
CASSQGTSGRNEQFF
TGTGCCAGCAGTCAAGGGACTAGCGGGAGGAATGAGCAGTTCTTC